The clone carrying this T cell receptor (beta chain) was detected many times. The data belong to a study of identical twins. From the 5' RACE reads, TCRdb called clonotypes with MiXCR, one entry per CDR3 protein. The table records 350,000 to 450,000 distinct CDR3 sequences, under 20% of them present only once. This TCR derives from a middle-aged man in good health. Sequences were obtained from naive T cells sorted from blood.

The CDR3 DNA reads TGTGCCAGCAGCCAAGGGCAGGCAGGGGTAGGAGGTTCCTATAATTCACCCCTCCACTTT. Translating it yields CASSQGQAGVGGSYNSPLHF. The gene calls are TRBV11-2 and TRBJ1-6; D may be TRBD1 (6 bases). The V end was cut by 5 bases, the J end by 1 base, with 24 bases between. The CDR3 has 20 amino acids. CDR1 is SGHAT and CDR2 is FQNNGV in the germline V gene.